This T cell receptor (beta chain) was found in a study of beta chain features in type 1 diabetes. General study findings and limits: A moderate, significant TCRB CDR3 shortening appeared in type 1 diabetes across four CD4+ subsets.

Concerning this clone: Its matching antigen is unknown.

Cells sorted by CD45RO/CCR7/CD25/CD127/CD95/CD27 comprised CD4+ naive, central memory, regulatory and stem cell-like memory cells. The V segment lost 4 bases and the J segment 1 base; nucleotides outside the gene matches: 1. Germline V gives CDR1 SQVTM, CDR2 ANQGSEA. The CDR3 is made up of 14 amino acids. Sequencing targeted expressed TCRB transcripts, as all isolated RNA had been reverse transcribed. The repertoire was sequenced with immunoSEQ multiplex PCR; TCRdb's copy has only in-frame clones and lacks some. The sample includes roughly 220,000 clones, 16% of them seen just once. The sequenced sample was naive CD4+ T cells from blood. The chain joins TRBV29-1 to TRBJ1-5, with 10 bases aligning to TRBD1. The sequence derives from a man aged 25-40 years with type 1 diabetes. CDR3 in amino acids: CSVVDRGSNQPQHF. CDR3 coding DNA: TGCAGCGTTGTGGACAGGGGGAGCAATCAGCCCCAGCATTTT.